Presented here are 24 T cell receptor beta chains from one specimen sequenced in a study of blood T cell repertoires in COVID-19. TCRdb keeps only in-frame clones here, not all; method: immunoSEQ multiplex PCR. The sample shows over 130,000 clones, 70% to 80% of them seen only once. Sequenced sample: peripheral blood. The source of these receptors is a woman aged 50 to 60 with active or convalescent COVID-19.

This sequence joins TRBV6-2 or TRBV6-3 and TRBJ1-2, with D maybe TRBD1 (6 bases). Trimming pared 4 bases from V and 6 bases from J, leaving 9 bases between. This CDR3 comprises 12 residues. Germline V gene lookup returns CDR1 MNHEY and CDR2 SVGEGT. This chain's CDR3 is CASSFQGNGYTF. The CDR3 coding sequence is TGTGCCAGCAGTTTTCAGGGGAATGGCTACACCTTC.

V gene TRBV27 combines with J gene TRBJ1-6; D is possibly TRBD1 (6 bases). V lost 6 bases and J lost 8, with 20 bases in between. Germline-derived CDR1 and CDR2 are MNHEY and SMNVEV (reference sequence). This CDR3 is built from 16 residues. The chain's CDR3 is CASRPLGGGSDSPLHF. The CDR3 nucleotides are TGTGCCAGCAGACCTCTGGGGGGGGGCAGCGATTCACCCCTCCACTTT.

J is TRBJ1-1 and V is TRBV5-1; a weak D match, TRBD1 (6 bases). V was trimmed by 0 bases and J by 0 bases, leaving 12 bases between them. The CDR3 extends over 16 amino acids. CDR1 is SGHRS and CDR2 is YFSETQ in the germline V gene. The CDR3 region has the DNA TGCGCCAGCAGCTTGGCCTATACAGGGATGAACACTGAAGCTTTCTTT. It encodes CASSLAYTGMNTEAFF. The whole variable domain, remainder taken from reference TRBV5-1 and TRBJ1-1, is KAGVTQTPRYLIKTRGQQVTLSCSPISGHRSVSWYQQTPGQGLQFLFEYFSETQRNKGNFPGRFSGRQFSNSRSEMNVSTLELGDSALYLCASSLAYTGMNTEAFFGQGTRLTVV.

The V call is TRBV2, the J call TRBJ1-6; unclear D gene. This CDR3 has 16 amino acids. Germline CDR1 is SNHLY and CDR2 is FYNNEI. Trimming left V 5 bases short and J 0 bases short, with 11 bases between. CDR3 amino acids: CASSSVGSSYNSPLHF. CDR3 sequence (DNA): TGTGCCAGCAGTTCTGTTGGGAGCTCCTATAATTCACCCCTCCACTTT.

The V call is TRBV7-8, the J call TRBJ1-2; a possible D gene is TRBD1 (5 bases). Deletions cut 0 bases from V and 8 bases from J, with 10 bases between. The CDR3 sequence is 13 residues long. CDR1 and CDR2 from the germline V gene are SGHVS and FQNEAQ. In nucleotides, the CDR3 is TGTGCCAGCAGCTTAGCCCCAGGGAGGGGCTACACCTTC. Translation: CASSLAPGRGYTF.

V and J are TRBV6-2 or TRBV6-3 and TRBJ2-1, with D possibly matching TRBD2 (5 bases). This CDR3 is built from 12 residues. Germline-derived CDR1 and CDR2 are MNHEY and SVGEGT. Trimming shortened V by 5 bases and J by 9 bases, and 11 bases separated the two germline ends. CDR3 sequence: CASSHRRGEQFF. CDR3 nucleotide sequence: TGTGCCAGCAGTCACCGACGGGGTGAGCAGTTCTTC.

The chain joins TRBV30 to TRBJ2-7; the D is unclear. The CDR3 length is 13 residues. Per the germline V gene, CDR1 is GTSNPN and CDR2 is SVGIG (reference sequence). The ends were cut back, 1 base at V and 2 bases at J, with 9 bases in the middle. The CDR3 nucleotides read TGTGCCTGGAGTGGGAGTTCTCCCTACGAGCAGTACTTC. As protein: CAWSGSSPYEQYF.

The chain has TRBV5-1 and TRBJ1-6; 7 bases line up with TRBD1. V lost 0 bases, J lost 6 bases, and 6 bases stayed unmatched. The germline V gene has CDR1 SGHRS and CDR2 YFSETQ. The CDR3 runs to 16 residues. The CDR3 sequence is CASSLAGQQINSPLHF. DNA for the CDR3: TGCGCCAGCAGCTTGGCGGGACAGCAGATTAATTCACCCCTCCACTTT.

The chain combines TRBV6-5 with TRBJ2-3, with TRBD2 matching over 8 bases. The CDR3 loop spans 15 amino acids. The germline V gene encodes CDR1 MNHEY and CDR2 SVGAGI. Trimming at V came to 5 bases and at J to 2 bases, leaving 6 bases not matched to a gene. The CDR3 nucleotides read TGTGCCAGCAGTCTCTCGCGGGAGGCCACAGATACGCAGTATTTT. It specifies CASSLSREATDTQYF.

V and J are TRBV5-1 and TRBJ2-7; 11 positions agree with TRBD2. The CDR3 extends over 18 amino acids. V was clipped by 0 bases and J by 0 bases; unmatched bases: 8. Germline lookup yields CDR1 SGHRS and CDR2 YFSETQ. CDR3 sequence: CASSLAGTSGVFSYEQYF. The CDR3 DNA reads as TGCGCCAGCAGCTTGGCAGGGACTAGCGGTGTATTCTCCTACGAGCAGTACTTC. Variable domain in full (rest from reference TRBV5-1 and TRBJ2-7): KAGVTQTPRYLIKTRGQQVTLSCSPISGHRSVSWYQQTPGQGLQFLFEYFSETQRNKGNFPGRFSGRQFSNSRSEMNVSTLELGDSALYLCASSLAGTSGVFSYEQYFGPGTRLTVT.

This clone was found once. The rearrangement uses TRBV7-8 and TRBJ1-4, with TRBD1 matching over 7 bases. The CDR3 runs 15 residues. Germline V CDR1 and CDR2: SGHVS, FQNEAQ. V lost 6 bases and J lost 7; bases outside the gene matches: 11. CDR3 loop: CASRTETGPSEKLFF. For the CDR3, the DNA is TGTGCCAGCAGGACCGAGACAGGGCCGAGTGAAAAACTGTTTTTT.

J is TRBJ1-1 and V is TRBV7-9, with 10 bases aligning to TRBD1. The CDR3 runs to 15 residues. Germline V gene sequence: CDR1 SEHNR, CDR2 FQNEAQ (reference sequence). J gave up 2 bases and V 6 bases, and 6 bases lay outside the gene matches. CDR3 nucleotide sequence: TGTGCCAGCAGTCCAGGGACAGGGGTCAACACTGAAGCTTTCTTT. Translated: CASSPGTGVNTEAFF.

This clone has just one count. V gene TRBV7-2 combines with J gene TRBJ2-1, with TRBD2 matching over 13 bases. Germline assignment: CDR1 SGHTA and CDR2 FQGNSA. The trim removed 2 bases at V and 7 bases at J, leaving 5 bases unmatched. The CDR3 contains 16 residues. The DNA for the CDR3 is TGTGCCAGCAGCTTAACTAGCGGGGGGGCGAGTAATGAGCAGTTCTTC. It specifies CASSLTSGGASNEQFF.

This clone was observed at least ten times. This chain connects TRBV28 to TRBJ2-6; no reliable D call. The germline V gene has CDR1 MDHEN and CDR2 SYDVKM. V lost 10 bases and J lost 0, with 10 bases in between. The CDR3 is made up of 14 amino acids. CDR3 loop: CATARSSGANVLTF. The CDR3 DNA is TGTGCCACCGCACGGAGCTCTGGGGCCAACGTCCTGACTTTC.

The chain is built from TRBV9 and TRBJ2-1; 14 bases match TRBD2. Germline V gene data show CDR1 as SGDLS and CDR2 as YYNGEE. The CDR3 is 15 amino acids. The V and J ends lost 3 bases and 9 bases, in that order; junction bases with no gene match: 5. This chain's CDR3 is CASSAPGLAGGEQFF. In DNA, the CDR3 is TGTGCCAGCAGCGCCCCCGGACTAGCGGGAGGTGAGCAGTTCTTC. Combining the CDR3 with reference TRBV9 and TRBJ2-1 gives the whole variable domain DSGVTQTPKHLITATGQRVTLRCSPRSGDLSVYWYQQSLDQGLQFLIQYYNGEERAKGNILERFSAQQFPDLHSELNLSSLELGDSALYFCASSAPGLAGGEQFFGPGTRLTVL.

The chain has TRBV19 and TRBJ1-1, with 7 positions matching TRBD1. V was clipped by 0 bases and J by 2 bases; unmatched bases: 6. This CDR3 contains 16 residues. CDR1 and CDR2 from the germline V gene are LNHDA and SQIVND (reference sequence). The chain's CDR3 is CASSIDPQGTNTEAFF. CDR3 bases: TGTGCCAGTAGTATAGACCCACAGGGGACAAACACTGAAGCTTTCTTT.

The CDR3 coding sequence is TGTGCCAGCTCCTCGGGACAGGGGCCTTACAATGAGCAGTTCTTC. Protein: CASSSGQGPYNEQFF. V usage is TRBV18 and J usage is TRBJ2-1; 10 bases match TRBD1. This CDR3 region has 15 residues. V shed 6 bases and J 4 bases; nucleotides not matched to a gene: 6. Germline CDR1 and CDR2: KGHSH and LQKENI.

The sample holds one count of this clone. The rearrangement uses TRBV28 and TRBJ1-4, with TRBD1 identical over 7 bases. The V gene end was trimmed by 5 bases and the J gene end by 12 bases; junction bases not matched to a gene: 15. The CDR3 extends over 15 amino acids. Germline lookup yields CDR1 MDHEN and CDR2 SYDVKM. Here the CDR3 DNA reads TGTGCCAGCAGTCCACAGGGGAAGAAGGGTCAAGAACTGTTTTTT. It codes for CASSPQGKKGQELFF.

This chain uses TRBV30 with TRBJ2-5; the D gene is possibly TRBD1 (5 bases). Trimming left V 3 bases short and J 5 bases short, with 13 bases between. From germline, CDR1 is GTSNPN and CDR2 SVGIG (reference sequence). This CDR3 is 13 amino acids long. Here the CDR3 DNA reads TGTGCCTGGAGCGCAGGGATCCCTGAGACCCAGTACTTC. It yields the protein CAWSAGIPETQYF.

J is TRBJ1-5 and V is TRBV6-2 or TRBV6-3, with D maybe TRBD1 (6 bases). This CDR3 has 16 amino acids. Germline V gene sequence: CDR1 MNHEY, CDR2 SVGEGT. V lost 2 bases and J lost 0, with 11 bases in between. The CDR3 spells CASSYARTASNQPQHF. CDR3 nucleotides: TGTGCCAGCAGTTACGCCCGGACAGCTAGCAATCAGCCCCAGCATTTT.

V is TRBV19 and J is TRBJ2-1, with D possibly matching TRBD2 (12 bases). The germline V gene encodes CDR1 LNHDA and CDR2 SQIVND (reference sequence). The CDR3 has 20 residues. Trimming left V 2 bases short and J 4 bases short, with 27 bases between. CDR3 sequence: CASSIFGTGGTSGPYNEQFF. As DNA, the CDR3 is TGTGCCAGTAGTATATTCGGGACAGGGGGGACTAGCGGGCCTTACAATGAGCAGTTCTTC.

CDR3 in DNA: TGTGCCAGTAGTATTCGCGGACAGGAACATTATGGCTACACCTTC. Protein product: CASSIRGQEHYGYTF. The chain has TRBV19 and TRBJ1-2; 7 positions match TRBD1. CDR3 length equals 15 residues. V shed 3 bases, J shed 5 bases, and the junction held 9 bases outside the gene matches. The germline V gene has CDR1 LNHDA and CDR2 SQIVND (reference sequence). The whole variable domain, filled in from reference TRBV19 and TRBJ1-2, reads DGGITQSPKYLFRKEGQNVTLSCEQNLNHDAMYWYRQDPGQGLRLIYYSQIVNDFQKGDIAEGYSVSREKKESFPLTVTSAQKNPTAFYLCASSIRGQEHYGYTFGSGTRLTVV.

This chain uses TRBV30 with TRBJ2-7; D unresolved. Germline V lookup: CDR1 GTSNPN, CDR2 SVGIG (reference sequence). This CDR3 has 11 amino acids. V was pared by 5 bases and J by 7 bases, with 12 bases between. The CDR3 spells CAWSNRWEQYF. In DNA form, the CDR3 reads TGTGCCTGGTCGAATCGGTGGGAGCAGTACTTC.

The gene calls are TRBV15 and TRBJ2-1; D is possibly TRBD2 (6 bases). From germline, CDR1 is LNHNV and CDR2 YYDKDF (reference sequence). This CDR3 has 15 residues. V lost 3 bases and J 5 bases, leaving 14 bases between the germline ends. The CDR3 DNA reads TGTGCCACCAGCAGGGACAACGGAGGGCACAATGAGCAGTTCTTC. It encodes CATSRDNGGHNEQFF.